One sample yielded the 15 T cell receptor beta chains listed below, sequenced in a study of CD8 T cells in Susac syndrome. About 0.5 to 1 ug RNA was reverse transcribed with random hexamers. Via MiXCR, TCRdb re-called the immunoSEQ multiplex PCR reads, giving one row per CDR3 protein. The sample records around 71,000 distinct CDR3 sequences, just over 95% being singletons. The sample consisted of CD4+ T cells from PBMCs. These receptor sequences come from a human donor with multiple sclerosis.

V is TRBV7-8 and J is TRBJ2-6; D is undetermined. This CDR3 spans 17 amino acids. CDR1 and CDR2 (germline): SGHVS, FQNEAQ. The V end lost 5 bases, the J end lost 0 bases, and 14 bases lay between the germline ends. As DNA, the CDR3 is TGTGCCAGCAGCCGGCCCGGAGCTAGCTCTGGGGCCAACGTCCTGACTTTC. This codes for CASSRPGASSGANVLTF.

V and J are TRBV15 and TRBJ2-3; possible D gene TRBD2, 6 bases. Per the germline V gene, CDR1 is LNHNV and CDR2 is YYDKDF (reference sequence). CDR3 length: 15 amino acids. The ends were cut back, 3 bases at V and 2 bases at J, with 12 bases in the middle. CDR3: CATSREGRNTDTQYF. The CDR3 bases are TGTGCCACCAGCAGGGAGGGAAGGAACACAGATACGCAGTATTTT.

This chain connects TRBV5-4 to TRBJ1-1, with 10 bases lining up with TRBD1. The CDR3 is made up of 14 amino acids. V dropped 4 bases and J dropped 3; count of bases not matched to a gene: 3. Germline V gene data show CDR1 as SGHNT and CDR2 as YYREEE (reference sequence). The CDR3 sequence is CASSKGQGDTEAFF. The CDR3 bases are TGTGCCAGCAGCAAAGGACAGGGGGACACTGAAGCTTTCTTT.

This chain joins TRBV24-1 and TRBJ2-3, with a weak D call TRBD1 (5 bases). Trimming removed 1 base from V and 4 bases from J, with 14 bases in between. CDR3 length equals 16 residues. Germline values: CDR1 KGHDR, CDR2 SFDVKD. The CDR3 here is CATSDFGAVNADTQYF. The CDR3 region has the DNA TGTGCCACCAGTGATTTTGGGGCAGTGAACGCAGATACGCAGTATTTT.

The V and J genes are TRBV29-1 and TRBJ1-1; D unclear. The germline gives CDR1 SQVTM, CDR2 ANQGSEA. This CDR3 has 14 residues. With 3 bases removed from V and 5 bases from J, the gap between germline ends came to 16 bases. In nucleotides, the CDR3 is TGCAGCGTTGACCTTACAGCTCGTGGGACTGAAGCTTTCTTT. This codes for CSVDLTARGTEAFF.

V is TRBV29-1 and J is TRBJ2-3, with D tentatively TRBD2 (5 bases). From germline, CDR1 is SQVTM and CDR2 ANQGSEA. The ends were cut back, 7 bases at V and 4 bases at J, with 9 bases in the middle. The CDR3 runs to 11 residues. The CDR3 loop is CSAAASDTQYF. DNA for the CDR3: TGCAGCGCAGCGGCGTCAGATACGCAGTATTTT.

V gene TRBV2 combines with J gene TRBJ1-1; 8 positions match TRBD1. Germline assignment: CDR1 SNHLY and CDR2 FYNNEI. The CDR3 runs to 13 residues. V dropped 4 bases and J dropped 3; count of bases not matched to a gene: 1. This CDR3 reads CASSGTGYTEAFF. Written as DNA, the CDR3 is TGTGCCAGCAGTGGGACAGGGTACACTGAAGCTTTCTTT.

This chain connects TRBV24-1 to TRBJ2-3, with 9 bases that match TRBD1. Losses at the gene ends were 12 bases for V and 1 base for J; bases not matched to a gene: 4. Germline CDR1 and CDR2: KGHDR and SFDVKD. The CDR3 spans 13 residues. CDR3 loop: CASQGAGTDTQYF. CDR3 nucleotides: TGTGCCTCACAGGGGGCCGGCACAGATACGCAGTATTTT.

The chain recombines TRBV24-1 with TRBJ2-1; D call uncertain. Germline loops: CDR1 KGHDR, CDR2 SFDVKD. V lost 5 bases and J 0 bases, leaving 10 bases between the germline ends. The CDR3 totals 15 residues. CDR3 amino acids: CATSAWMGSYNEQFF. CDR3 coding DNA: TGTGCCACCAGTGCCTGGATGGGCTCCTACAATGAGCAGTTCTTC.

The chain has TRBV7-9 and TRBJ2-7; 10 bases are a match to TRBD2. The CDR3 has 15 amino acids. Germline CDR1 is SEHNR and CDR2 is FQNEAQ (reference sequence). Losses at the gene ends were 1 base for V and 3 bases for J; bases not matched to a gene: 3. The CDR3 reads CASSLGTSGSYEQYF. The CDR3 coding sequence is TGTGCCAGCAGCTTAGGGACTAGCGGAAGCTACGAGCAGTACTTC.

The chain carries TRBV7-9 and TRBJ1-5; the match to TRBD1 covers 8 bases. The CDR3 covers 16 residues. Per germline, CDR1 SEHNR and CDR2 FQNEAQ (reference sequence). The V and J ends lost 1 base and 1 base, in that order; junction bases with no gene match: 3. The CDR3 loop is CASSLGWTGSNQPQHF. The CDR3 coding sequence is TGTGCCAGCAGCTTAGGGTGGACAGGGAGCAATCAGCCCCAGCATTTT.

The chain is built from TRBV30 and TRBJ1-4, with 12 bases that match TRBD1. The V segment lost 1 base and the J segment 4 bases; nucleotides outside the gene matches: 13. This CDR3 is built from 19 residues. Germline loops: CDR1 GTSNPN, CDR2 SVGIG (reference sequence). CDR3 loop: CAWSGQHRDRGRVNEKLFF. The CDR3 DNA reads TGTGCCTGGAGTGGTCAACACCGGGACAGGGGGCGCGTTAATGAAAAACTGTTTTTT.

The chain joins TRBV7-2 to TRBJ2-7; unclear D gene. The germline gives CDR1 SGHTA, CDR2 FQGNSA. The CDR3 consists of 14 residues. V was cut by 1 base and J by 2 bases, with 9 bases left in between. As DNA, the CDR3 is TGTGCCAGCAGCTTAGGGGTGTTCCCCTACGAGCAGTACTTC. Protein product: CASSLGVFPYEQYF.

This chain connects TRBV12-3 or TRBV12-4 to TRBJ2-5, with unresolved D. V was shortened by 7 bases and J by 5 bases, with 11 bases between the two germline ends. The CDR3 runs 12 residues. This chain's CDR3 is CASTQGWETQYF. The CDR3 nucleotides read TGTGCCAGCACTCAAGGGTGGGAGACCCAGTACTTC.

The rearrangement uses TRBV27 and TRBJ1-1; 8 bases are a match to TRBD1. This CDR3 is built from 16 residues. Germline V CDR1 and CDR2: MNHEY, SMNVEV (reference sequence). V lost 8 bases to trimming and J lost 0 bases; unmatched junction nucleotides: 11. DNA of the CDR3: TGTGCCAGCGGTACTGACTTGGACAGGGTGAACACTGAAGCTTTCTTT. Translation gives CASGTDLDRVNTEAFF.